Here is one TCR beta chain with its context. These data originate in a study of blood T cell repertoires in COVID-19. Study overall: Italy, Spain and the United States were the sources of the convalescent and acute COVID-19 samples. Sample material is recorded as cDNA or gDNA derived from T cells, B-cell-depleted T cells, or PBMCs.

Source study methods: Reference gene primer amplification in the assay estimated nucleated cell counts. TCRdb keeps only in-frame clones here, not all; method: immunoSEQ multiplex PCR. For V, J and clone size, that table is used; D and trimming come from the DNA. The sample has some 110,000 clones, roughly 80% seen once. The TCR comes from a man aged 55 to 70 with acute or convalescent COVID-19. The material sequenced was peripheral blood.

CDR3 bases: TGTGCCAGCAGTTTAGGCGGGGGGAGAGGTGGCTACACCTTC. Residues: CASSLGGGRGGYTF. The rearrangement links TRBV27 to TRBJ1-2; D might be TRBD1 (5 bases). V shed 2 bases and J shed 7 bases, with 14 bases lying between them. This CDR3 contains 14 residues. The germline CDR1 and CDR2 sequences are MNHEY and SMNVEV (reference sequence).